The sequence of this T cell receptor beta chain was determined in a study of CD8 T cells in ankylosing spondylitis. Whole-study findings and limits: Significant enrichment of disease-linked clones was reportedly seen in matched ankylosing spondylitis synovial fluid. Ankylosing spondylitis blood seemed to carry a telltale TCR beta motif made of about 8 highly homologous variants.

This clonotype was recorded at least ten times. Its antigen is undetermined. The authors made TCR beta libraries by quantitative 5'-RACE with molecular barcodes. TCRdb used MiXCR to reprocess the 5' RACE reads, holding one entry per CDR3 protein. The repertoire holds roughly 450,000 distinct CDR3 sequences, with roughly a quarter as singletons. The CDR3 has 15 amino acids. The V end lost 3 bases, the J end lost 2 bases, and 13 bases lay between the germline ends. The chain carries TRBV12-3 or TRBV12-4 and TRBJ1-2, with a weak D call TRBD1 (5 bases). The source is a male donor with ankylosing spondylitis. The sample consisted of blood, either unsorted or a sorted T cell fraction (not recorded which). The CDR3 reads CASSFMWGLNYGYTF. In DNA form, the CDR3 reads TGTGCCAGCAGTTTTATGTGGGGCCTCAACTATGGCTACACCTTC.